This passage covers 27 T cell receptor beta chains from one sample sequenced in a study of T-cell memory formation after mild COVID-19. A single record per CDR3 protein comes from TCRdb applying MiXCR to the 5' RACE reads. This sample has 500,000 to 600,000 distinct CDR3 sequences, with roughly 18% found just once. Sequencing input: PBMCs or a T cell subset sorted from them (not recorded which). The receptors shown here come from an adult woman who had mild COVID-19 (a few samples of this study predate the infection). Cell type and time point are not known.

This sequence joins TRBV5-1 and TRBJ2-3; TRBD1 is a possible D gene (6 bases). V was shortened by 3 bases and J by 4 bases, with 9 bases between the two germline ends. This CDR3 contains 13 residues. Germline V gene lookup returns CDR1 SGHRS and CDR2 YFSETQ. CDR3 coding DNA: TGCGCCAGCAGCTCGGACAGTTCAGATACGCAGTATTTT. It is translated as CASSSDSSDTQYF. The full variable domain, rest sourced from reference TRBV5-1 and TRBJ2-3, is KAGVTQTPRYLIKTRGQQVTLSCSPISGHRSVSWYQQTPGQGLQFLFEYFSETQRNKGNFPGRFSGRQFSNSRSEMNVSTLELGDSALYLCASSSDSSDTQYFGPGTRLTVL.

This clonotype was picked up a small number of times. CDR3 amino acids: CSARDIGGYNEQFF. CDR3 nucleotides: TGCAGTGCTAGAGACATTGGAGGGTACAATGAGCAGTTCTTC. The V and J genes are TRBV20-1 and TRBJ2-1; tentative D call: TRBD2 (6 bases). Germline V gene lookup returns CDR1 DFQATT and CDR2 SNEGSKA (reference sequence). The germline V and J ends were trimmed by 0 bases and 4 bases, with 10 bases remaining between them. CDR3 length equals 14 residues.

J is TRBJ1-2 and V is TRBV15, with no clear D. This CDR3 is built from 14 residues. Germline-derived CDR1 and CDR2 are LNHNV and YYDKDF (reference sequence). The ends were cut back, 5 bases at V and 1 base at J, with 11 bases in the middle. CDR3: CATSSGRSNYGYTF. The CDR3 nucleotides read TGTGCCACCAGCTCTGGAAGGAGTAACTATGGCTACACCTTC. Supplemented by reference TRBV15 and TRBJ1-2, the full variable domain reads DAMVIQNPRYQVTQFGKPVTLSCSQTLNHNVMYWYQQKSSQAPKLLFHYYDKDFNNEADTPDNFQSRRPNTSFCFLDIRSPGLGDTAMYLCATSSGRSNYGYTFGSGTRLTVV.

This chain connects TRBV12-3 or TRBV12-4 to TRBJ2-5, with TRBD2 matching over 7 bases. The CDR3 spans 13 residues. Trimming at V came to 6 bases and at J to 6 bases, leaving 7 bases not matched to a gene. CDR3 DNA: TGTGCCAGCAGAGCGGGACCCCCTCAGACCCAGTACTTC. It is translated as CASRAGPPQTQYF.

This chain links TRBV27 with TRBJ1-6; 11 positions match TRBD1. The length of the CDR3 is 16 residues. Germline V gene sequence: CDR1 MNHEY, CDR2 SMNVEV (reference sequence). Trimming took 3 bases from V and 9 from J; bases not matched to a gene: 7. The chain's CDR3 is CASSFGGTGGSSPLHF. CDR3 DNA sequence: TGTGCCAGCAGTTTTGGTGGGACAGGGGGTAGTTCACCCCTCCACTTT.

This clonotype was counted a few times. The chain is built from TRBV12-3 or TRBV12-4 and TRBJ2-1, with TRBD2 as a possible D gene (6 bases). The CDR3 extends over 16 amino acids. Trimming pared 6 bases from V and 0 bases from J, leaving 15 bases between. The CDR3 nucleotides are TGTGCCAGCAGGGGGGACTCTCCAAGCTCCTACAATGAGCAGTTCTTC. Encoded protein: CASRGDSPSSYNEQFF.

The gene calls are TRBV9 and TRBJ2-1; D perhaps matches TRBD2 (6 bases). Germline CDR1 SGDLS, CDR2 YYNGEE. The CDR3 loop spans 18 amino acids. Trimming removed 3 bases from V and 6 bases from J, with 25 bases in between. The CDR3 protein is CASSAPRGVPGVGNEQFF. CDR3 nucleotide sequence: TGTGCCAGCAGCGCACCGAGGGGAGTCCCGGGAGTAGGCAATGAGCAGTTCTTC.

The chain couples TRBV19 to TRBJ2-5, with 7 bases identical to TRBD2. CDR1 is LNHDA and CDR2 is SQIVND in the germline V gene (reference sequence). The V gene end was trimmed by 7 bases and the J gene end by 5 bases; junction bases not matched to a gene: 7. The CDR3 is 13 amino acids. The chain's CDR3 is CASTRMGGETQYF. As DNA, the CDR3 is TGTGCCAGTACCCGGATGGGGGGGGAGACCCAGTACTTC.

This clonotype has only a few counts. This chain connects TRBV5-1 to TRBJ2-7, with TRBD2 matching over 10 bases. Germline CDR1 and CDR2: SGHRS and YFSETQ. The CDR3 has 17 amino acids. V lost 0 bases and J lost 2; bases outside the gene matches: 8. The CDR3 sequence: CASSLGPSGRAPYEQYF. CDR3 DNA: TGCGCCAGCAGCTTGGGACCTAGCGGGAGAGCGCCCTACGAGCAGTACTTC.

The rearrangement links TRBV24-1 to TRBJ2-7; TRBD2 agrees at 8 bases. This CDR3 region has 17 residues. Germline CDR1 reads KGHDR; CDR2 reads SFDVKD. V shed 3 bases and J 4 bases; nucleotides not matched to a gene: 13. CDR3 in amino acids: CATSDATRGGSSYEQYF. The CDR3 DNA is TGTGCCACCAGTGATGCGACTCGGGGGGGCTCTAGTTACGAGCAGTACTTC.

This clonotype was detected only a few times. CDR3 nucleotides: TGCAGCGTTGACGCTAATCGCCCGGGTGAGCAGTTCTTC. It yields the protein CSVDANRPGEQFF. The chain joins TRBV29-1 to TRBJ2-1; D is unclear. The germline V and J ends were trimmed by 3 bases and 9 bases, with 15 bases remaining between them. This CDR3 comprises 13 residues. Germline loops: CDR1 SQVTM, CDR2 ANQGSEA.

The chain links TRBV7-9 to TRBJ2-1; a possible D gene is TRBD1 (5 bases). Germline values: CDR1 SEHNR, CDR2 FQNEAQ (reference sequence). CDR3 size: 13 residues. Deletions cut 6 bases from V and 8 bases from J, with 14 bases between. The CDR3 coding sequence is TGTGCCAGCAGTTCACAGGTGAACGATGAGCAGTTCTTC. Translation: CASSSQVNDEQFF.

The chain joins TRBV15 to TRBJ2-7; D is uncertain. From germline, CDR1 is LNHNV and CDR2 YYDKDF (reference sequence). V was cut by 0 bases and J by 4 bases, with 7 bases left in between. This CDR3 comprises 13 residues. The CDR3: CATSRDGEYEQYF. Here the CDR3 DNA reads TGTGCCACCAGCAGAGATGGCGAGTACGAGCAGTACTTC.

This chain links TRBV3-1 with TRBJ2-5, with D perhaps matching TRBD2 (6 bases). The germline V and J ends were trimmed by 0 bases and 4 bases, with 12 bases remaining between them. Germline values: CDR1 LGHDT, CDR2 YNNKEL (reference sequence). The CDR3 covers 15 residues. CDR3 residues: CASSQDSSALETQYF. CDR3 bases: TGTGCCAGCAGCCAAGACTCTAGCGCATTAGAGACCCAGTACTTC.

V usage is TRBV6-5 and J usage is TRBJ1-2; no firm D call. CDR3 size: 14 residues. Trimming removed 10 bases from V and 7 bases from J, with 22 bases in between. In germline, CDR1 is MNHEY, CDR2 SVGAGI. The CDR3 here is CATSRRAGSGGYTF. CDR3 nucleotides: TGTGCCACCTCGAGACGGGCGGGGAGTGGTGGCTACACCTTC.

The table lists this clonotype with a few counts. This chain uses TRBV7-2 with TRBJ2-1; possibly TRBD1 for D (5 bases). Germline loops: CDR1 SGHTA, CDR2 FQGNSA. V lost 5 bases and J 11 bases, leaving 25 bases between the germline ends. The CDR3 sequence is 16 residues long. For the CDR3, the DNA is TGTGCCAGCAGCCAAATAGGGGTTTGGGGTTTAGGGCAGCAGTTCTTC. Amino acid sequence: CASSQIGVWGLGQQFF.

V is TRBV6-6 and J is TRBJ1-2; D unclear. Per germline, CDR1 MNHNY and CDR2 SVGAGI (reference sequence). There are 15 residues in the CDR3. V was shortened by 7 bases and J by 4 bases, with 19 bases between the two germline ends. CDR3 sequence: CASTKNLGNPYGYTF. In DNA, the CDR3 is TGTGCCAGCACAAAAAACCTAGGGAATCCCTATGGCTACACCTTC.

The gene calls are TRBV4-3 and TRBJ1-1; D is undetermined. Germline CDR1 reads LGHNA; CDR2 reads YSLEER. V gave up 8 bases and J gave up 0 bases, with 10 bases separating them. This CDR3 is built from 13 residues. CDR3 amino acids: CASADGMNTEAFF. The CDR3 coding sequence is TGCGCCAGCGCGGACGGAATGAACACTGAAGCTTTCTTT.

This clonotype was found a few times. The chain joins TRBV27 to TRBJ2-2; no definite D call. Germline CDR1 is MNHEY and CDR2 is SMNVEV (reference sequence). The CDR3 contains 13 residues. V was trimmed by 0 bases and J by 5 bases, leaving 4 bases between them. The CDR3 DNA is TGTGCCAGCAGTTTATCGCGAACCGGGGAGCTGTTTTTT. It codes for CASSLSRTGELFF.

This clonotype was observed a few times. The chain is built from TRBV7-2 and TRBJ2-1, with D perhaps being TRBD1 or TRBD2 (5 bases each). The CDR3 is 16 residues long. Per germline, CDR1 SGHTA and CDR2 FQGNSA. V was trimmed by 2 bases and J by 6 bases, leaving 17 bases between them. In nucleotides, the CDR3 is TGTGCCAGCAGCTTACGACCGGGGCGAAATTCCAATGAGCAGTTCTTC. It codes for CASSLRPGRNSNEQFF.

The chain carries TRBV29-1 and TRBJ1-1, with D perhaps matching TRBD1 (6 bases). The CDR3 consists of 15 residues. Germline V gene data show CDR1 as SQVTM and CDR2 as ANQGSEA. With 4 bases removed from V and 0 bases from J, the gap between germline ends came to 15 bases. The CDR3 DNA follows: TGCAGCGTTGGGCCACCAGGGGTACTGAACACTGAAGCTTTCTTT. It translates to CSVGPPGVLNTEAFF.

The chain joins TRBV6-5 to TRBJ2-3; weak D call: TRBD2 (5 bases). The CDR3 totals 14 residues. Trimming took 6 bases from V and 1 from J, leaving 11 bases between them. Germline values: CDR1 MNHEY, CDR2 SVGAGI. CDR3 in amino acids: CASRKPGGTDTQYF. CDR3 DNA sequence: TGTGCCAGCAGGAAGCCCGGGGGCACAGATACGCAGTATTTT.

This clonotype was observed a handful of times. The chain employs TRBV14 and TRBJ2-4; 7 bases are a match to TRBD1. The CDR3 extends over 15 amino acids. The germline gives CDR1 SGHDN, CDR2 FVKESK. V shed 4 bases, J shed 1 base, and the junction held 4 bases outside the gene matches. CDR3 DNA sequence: TGTGCCAGCAGCCGCACAGGGGTTGCCAAAAACATTCAGTACTTC. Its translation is CASSRTGVAKNIQYF.

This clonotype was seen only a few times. The CDR3 sequence: CASSRGQGNYNEQFF. CDR3 in DNA: TGTGCCAGCAGCCGAGGACAGGGGAACTACAATGAGCAGTTCTTC. The rearrangement uses TRBV11-3 and TRBJ2-1, with 9 bases fitting TRBD1. The V segment lost 5 bases and the J segment 3 bases; nucleotides outside the gene matches: 5. There are 15 residues in the CDR3. CDR1 is SGHNT, CDR2 YENEEA, per germline.

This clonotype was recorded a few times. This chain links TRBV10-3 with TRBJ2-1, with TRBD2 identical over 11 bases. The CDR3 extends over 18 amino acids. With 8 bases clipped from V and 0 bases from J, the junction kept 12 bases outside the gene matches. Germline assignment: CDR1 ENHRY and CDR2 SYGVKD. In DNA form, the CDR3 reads TGTGCCATCCGGACTAGCGGGCATGACACTAGCTCCTACAATGAGCAGTTCTTC. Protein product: CAIRTSGHDTSSYNEQFF.

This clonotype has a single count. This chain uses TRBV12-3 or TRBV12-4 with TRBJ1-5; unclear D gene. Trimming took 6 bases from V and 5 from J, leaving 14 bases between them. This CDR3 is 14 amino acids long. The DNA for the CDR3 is TGTGCCAGCAGCTCCCGTCTCGAATATCAGCCCCAGCATTTT. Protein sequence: CASSSRLEYQPQHF.

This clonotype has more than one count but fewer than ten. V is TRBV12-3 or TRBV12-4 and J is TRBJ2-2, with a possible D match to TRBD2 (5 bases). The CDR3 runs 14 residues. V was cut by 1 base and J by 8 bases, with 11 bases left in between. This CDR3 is CASSLVLATGELFF. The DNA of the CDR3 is TGTGCCAGCAGTTTAGTCCTAGCTACGGGGGAGCTGTTTTTT.